Each of the 5 T cell receptor beta chains below was sequenced from the same sample in a study of early T cells in non-severe SARS-CoV-2 infection. TCRdb re-called the 5' RACE reads with MiXCR, one entry per CDR3 protein. The data contain approximately 49,000 distinct CDR3 sequences, 12% of them singletons. The sample comprised whole blood. The receptors shown here come from an adult who was a healthcare worker with PCR-confirmed SARS-CoV-2 infection or an uninfected control (not recorded which).

This clonotype was seen many times. The chain links TRBV7-9 to TRBJ2-1, with 11 nucleotides matching TRBD2. Germline trimming cut 5 bases from V and 8 bases from J; bases unmatched to any gene: 5. Germline V lookup: CDR1 SEHNR, CDR2 FQNEAQ (reference sequence). This CDR3 contains 14 residues. CDR3 bases: TGTGCCAGCAGCCCCGGGACTAGCGGATATGAGCAGTTCTTC. Translating it yields CASSPGTSGYEQFF.

Many counts were recorded for this clonotype. The junction differs from germline at one of its ends, possibly a read error. The chain has TRBV7-7 and TRBJ2-4; D tentatively reads TRBD1 or TRBD2 (5 bases each). The CDR3 extends over 13 amino acids. Germline CDR1 is SSHAT and CDR2 is FNYEAQ (reference sequence). DNA of the CDR3: TGTGCTAGCAGCTTCGGGTTGGGGGACATTCAGTACTTC. This translates into CASSFGLGDIQYF.

This clonotype was counted at least ten times. V and J are TRBV3-1 and TRBJ1-2, with 7 bases matching TRBD1. CDR3 length: 12 amino acids. The V segment lost 3 bases and the J segment 8 bases; nucleotides outside the gene matches: 3. Germline-derived CDR1 and CDR2 are LGHDT and YNNKEL (reference sequence). The CDR3 DNA sequence: TGTGCCAGCAGCCAGGAGACAGGGGGCTACACCTTC. Translating gives CASSQETGGYTF.

This clonotype came up a few times. The V and J genes are TRBV25-1 and TRBJ2-2; D ambiguous. V lost 8 bases and J 6 bases, leaving 13 bases between the germline ends. There are 13 residues in the CDR3. Germline CDR1 reads MGHDK; CDR2 reads SYGVNS. In DNA, the CDR3 is TGTGCCAGCGGATTAGGAGCCCCCGGGGAGCTGTTTTTT. Protein product: CASGLGAPGELFF.

This clonotype has ten or more counts. The chain has TRBV9 and TRBJ2-7; 8 nucleotides match TRBD1. The CDR3 sequence is 15 residues long. Germline trimming cut 2 bases from V and 4 bases from J; bases unmatched to any gene: 8. Germline values: CDR1 SGDLS, CDR2 YYNGEE. The CDR3 region is CASSVGTGSAYEQYF. For the CDR3, the DNA is TGTGCCAGCAGCGTGGGGACAGGCTCGGCTTACGAGCAGTACTTC.